This passage covers 11 T cell receptor beta chains from one sample sequenced in a study of OX40 agonist ivuxolimab in advanced cancers. Profiling relied on immunoSEQ multiplex PCR, and the TCRdb table lists in-frame clones only, not all of them. Among fewer than 140,000 clones listed, around nine tenths were seen once. Sequencing used CD4+ or CD8+ T cells sorted from blood, obtained in a trial of the OX40 agonist ivuxolimab. These receptor sequences come from an adult with an advanced solid tumor such as melanoma, head and neck, liver or kidney cancer.

This clone was counted at least ten times. This chain uses TRBV7-6 with TRBJ1-5; D gene uncertain. The CDR3 has 13 amino acids. Between the trimmed V and J ends, which lost 5 bases and 0 bases, there was a span of 5 bases. Germline V CDR1 and CDR2: SGHVS, FNYEAQ. The CDR3: CASSQDSNQPQHF. The CDR3 DNA sequence: TGTGCCAGCAGCCAAGATAGCAATCAGCCCCAGCATTTT.

This clone showed up just once. The chain links TRBV2 to TRBJ2-5; D unresolved. The ends were cut back, 6 bases at V and 5 bases at J, with 13 bases in the middle. Germline CDR1 SNHLY, CDR2 FYNNEI. There are 13 residues in the CDR3. CDR3 DNA: TGTGCCAGCAGCGCCGGGCGACTGGAGACCCAGTACTTC. Residues: CASSAGRLETQYF.

The genes are TRBV18 and TRBJ1-1; D remains unclear. Germline V gene sequence: CDR1 KGHSH, CDR2 LQKENI. Trimming removed 2 bases from V and 1 base from J, with 8 bases in between. The CDR3 is 14 amino acids. CDR3 in amino acids: CASSPSGGNTEAFF. The CDR3 nucleotides are TGTGCCAGCTCACCATCGGGCGGGAACACTGAAGCTTTCTTT. Complete variable domain (other parts from reference TRBV18 and TRBJ1-1): NAGVMQNPRHLVRRRGQEARLRCSPMKGHSHVYWYRQLPEEGLKFMVYLQKENIIDESGMPKERFSAEFPKEGPSILRIQQVVRGDSAAYFCASSPSGGNTEAFFGQGTRLTVV.

This sequence joins TRBV6-5 and TRBJ2-4; TRBD1 aligns across 8 bases. The CDR3 runs to 13 residues. J lost 11 bases, V lost 5 bases, and 8 bases had no gene match. CDR1 and CDR2 (germline): MNHEY, SVGAGI. CDR3 residues: CASSPPTGVLQYF. DNA of the CDR3: TGTGCCAGCAGTCCCCCGACAGGGGTACTTCAGTACTTC.

This chain uses TRBV5-4 with TRBJ2-1, with D unclear. From germline, CDR1 is SGHNT and CDR2 YYREEE (reference sequence). Trimming took 0 bases from V and 4 from J, leaving 8 bases between them. This CDR3 has 14 residues. The CDR3 DNA reads as TGTGCCAGCAGCTTGGCTGGTCCATACAATGAGCAGTTCTTC. This sequence encodes CASSLAGPYNEQFF. Combining the CDR3 with reference TRBV5-4 and TRBJ2-1 gives the whole variable domain ETGVTQSPTHLIKTRGQQVTLRCSSQSGHNTVSWYQQALGQGPQFIFQYYREEENGRGNFPPRFSGLQFPNYSSELNVNALELDDSALYLCASSLAGPYNEQFFGPGTRLTVL.

The chain carries TRBV10-3 and TRBJ1-3, with a tentative D call TRBD1 (5 bases). V gave up 9 bases and J gave up 4 bases, with 13 bases separating them. The CDR3 totals 13 residues. Looked up from germline, CDR1 is ENHRY and CDR2 is SYGVKD. CDR3 sequence: CAISRGEGNTIYF. CDR3 bases: TGTGCCATTTCCCGGGGGGAAGGAAACACCATATATTTT.

The V call is TRBV27, the J call TRBJ1-5; D is possibly TRBD1 (6 bases). The CDR3 consists of 16 residues. V was pared by 2 bases and J by 1 base, with 12 bases between. CDR1 MNHEY and CDR2 SMNVEV come from the germline V gene (reference sequence). Written as DNA, the CDR3 is TGTGCCAGCAGTTTAACGGGGGCTGGGAGCAATCAGCCCCAGCATTTT. Encoded protein: CASSLTGAGSNQPQHF.

The chain combines TRBV7-2 with TRBJ2-5; TRBD2 agrees at 7 bases. Germline V gene sequence: CDR1 SGHTA, CDR2 FQGNSA. Trimming took 5 bases from V and 4 from J; bases not matched to a gene: 4. The CDR3 spans 13 residues. CDR3 nucleotides: TGTGCCAGCAGCCCCTGGGGGGGAGAGACCCAGTACTTC. It translates to CASSPWGGETQYF.

The chain's CDR3 is CASSANSVHEQYF. CDR3 DNA sequence: TGTGCCAGCAGTGCCAACAGCGTGCACGAGCAGTACTTC. This chain links TRBV6-6 with TRBJ2-7, with D unresolved. CDR3 size: 13 residues. Trimming pared 5 bases from V and 5 bases from J, leaving 13 bases between. Germline CDR1 is MNHNY and CDR2 is SVGAGI (reference sequence).

This rearrangement joins TRBV4-2 to TRBJ2-1, with D perhaps assigned TRBD1 or TRBD2 (7 bases each). The CDR3 has 17 residues. V was trimmed by 0 bases and J by 3 bases, leaving 15 bases between them. The germline CDR1 and CDR2 sequences are LGHNA and YNFKEQ. CDR3 amino acids: CASSQDLQGGFYNEQFF. Here the CDR3 DNA reads TGTGCCAGCAGCCAAGATCTTCAGGGGGGGTTCTACAATGAGCAGTTCTTC.

This chain uses TRBV5-4 with TRBJ2-5; D remains unclear. Trimming removed 0 bases from V and 5 bases from J, with 2 bases in between. This CDR3 has 11 residues. Germline assignment: CDR1 SGHNT and CDR2 YYREEE (reference sequence). This CDR3 is CASSLAETQYF. As DNA, the CDR3 is TGTGCCAGCAGCTTGGCGGAGACCCAGTACTTC. The full variable domain, its missing parts supplied by reference TRBV5-4 and TRBJ2-5, is ETGVTQSPTHLIKTRGQQVTLRCSSQSGHNTVSWYQQALGQGPQFIFQYYREEENGRGNFPPRFSGLQFPNYSSELNVNALELDDSALYLCASSLAETQYFGPGTRLLVL.